The entry below gives a single TCR beta chain sequence along with its context. Regions amplified from RNA transcripts were the TCR beta CDR3 regions. HTBI primers drove first-round RT-PCR of the TCR CDR3. TCRdb re-derived calls from the multiplex PCR reads in MiXCR, one entry per CDR3 protein. The table lists a few hundred thousand distinct CDR3 sequences, roughly 16% of them singletons. The sample belongs to a study of T cells in Graves' hyperthyroidism and ophthalmopathy. Losses at the gene ends were 3 bases for V and 5 bases for J; bases not matched to a gene: 5. The CDR3 is 15 amino acids. Germline CDR1 is SGHAT and CDR2 is FQNNGV.

This sequence originates from a woman in her thirties or forties with Graves' ophthalmopathy. The chain has TRBV11-2 and TRBJ1-4; 8 nucleotides agree with TRBD1. Source material: blood. CDR3 nucleotides: TGTGCCAGCAGCTTGGGGACAGGACCGAATGAAAAACTGTTTTTT. This sequence encodes CASSLGTGPNEKLFF.